The rows below give T cell receptor beta chains drawn from one sample of a study of T-cell memory formation after mild COVID-19. Each CDR3 protein gets one entry after TCRdb re-called the 5' RACE reads with MiXCR. The sample has 300,000 to 400,000 distinct CDR3 sequences; 28% are singletons. Material: PBMCs or a T cell subset sorted from them (not recorded which). Receptor source: an adult woman who had mild COVID-19 (a few samples of this study predate the infection). Cell type and time point are not known. Both conserved end residues are part of each CDR3. The D gene is left open where the match is weak. The size entry is marked missing in some rows and otherwise reads once, few, many or a size class.

CASSQEWSGEESEQYF,TGTGCCAGCAGCCAAGAGTGGTCGGGAGAGGAATCCGAGCAGTACTTC,.,TRBJ2-7,TRBV3-1,.
CASSQDGAGEEDGEQFF,TGTGCCAGCAGCCAAGACGGGGCGGGAGAAGAAGACGGTGAGCAGTTCTTC,TRBD2,TRBJ2-1,TRBV4-2,.
CASSQVLAGDPETQYF,TGTGCCAGCAGCCAAGTCCTTGCGGGGGACCCAGAGACCCAGTACTTC,TRBD2,TRBJ2-5,TRBV4-2,.
CASSDSTSSGANVLTF,TGTGCCAGCAGTGACTCGACTAGCTCTGGGGCCAACGTCCTGACTTTC,.,TRBJ2-6,TRBV6-4,few
CAISDRPPGGNEQFF,TGTGCCATCAGTGATCGGCCCCCCGGGGGGAATGAGCAGTTCTTC,TRBD2,TRBJ2-1,TRBV10-3,.
CASTPSRNNEQFF,TGTGCCAGCACCCCCTCAAGGAACAATGAGCAGTTCTTC,.,TRBJ2-1,TRBV6-5,.
CASSQAFVAKSAGELFF,TGTGCCAGCAGCCAAGCGTTCGTGGCCAAGTCTGCCGGGGAGCTGTTTTTT,.,TRBJ2-2,TRBV4-2,.
CASSLSEGGNYGYTF,TGCGCCAGCAGCTTGTCGGAGGGCGGCAACTATGGCTACACCTTC,.,TRBJ1-2,TRBV5-1,few
CSAQDGQAWNSPLHF,TGCAGTGCTCAGGACGGACAGGCTTGGAATTCACCCCTCCACTTT,TRBD1,TRBJ1-6,TRBV20-1,.
CASSQGVAGLYQETQYF,TGCGCCAGCAGCCAAGGGGTAGCGGGGCTGTACCAAGAGACCCAGTACTTC,TRBD2,TRBJ2-5,TRBV4-1,.
CASMGAIGQPQHF,TGTGCCAGCATGGGCGCCATTGGTCAGCCCCAGCATTTT,.,TRBJ1-5,TRBV12-3/TRBV12-4,once
CASSTPTGGLTEAFF,TGTGCCAGTAGTACCCCGACAGGGGGCTTGACTGAAGCTTTCTTT,TRBD1,TRBJ1-1,TRBV19,.
CASSPTVGRNEQFF,TGTGCCAGCAGCCCCACGGTAGGCCGAAATGAGCAGTTCTTC,.,TRBJ2-1,TRBV3-1,.
CASSLSLAGPGGTYEQYF,TGCGCCAGCAGCTTGTCTCTAGCGGGACCCGGAGGTACCTACGAGCAGTACTTC,TRBD2,TRBJ2-7,TRBV5-1,few
CASSLIEGNEQFF,TGTGCCAGCAGCTTGATCGAGGGCAATGAGCAGTTCTTC,.,TRBJ2-1,TRBV7-9,.
CASTLDGGSYNEQFF,TGCGCCAGCACCCTCGACGGCGGGTCCTACAATGAGCAGTTCTTC,.,TRBJ2-1,TRBV4-3,.